This T cell receptor (beta chain) was retrieved from a study of cytomegalovirus exposure and HLA in healthy donors. Points from the study as a whole: Analysis performed later found roughly 18,000 TCR beta sequences associated with HLA alleles at 0.05 false discovery rate. Among TCR sequences, most were rare, though some public TCRs appeared in many donors. One later analysis reportedly identified an Asian-associated ancestry cluster that showed fewer N-insertions than the 666-donor mean. Immune exposure was documented only through CMV serostatus.

PCR was performed using 60 Vbeta and 13 Jbeta primers. Using immunoSEQ multiplex PCR, the repertoire was profiled, and TCRdb retains in-frame clones only, with some absent. This sample carries 150,000 or so clones, roughly 80% of them seen once, and the ten largest clones take roughly 0.69%. Remarks on this clone: The antigen is not known.

The sample comprised PBMCs. The source of this sequence is a woman in her late teens or twenties in good health and CMV-seronegative.

The CDR3 here is CASSPPGLTGELFF. In DNA form, the CDR3 reads TGCGCCAGCAGCCCTCCGGGTCTGACCGGGGAGCTGTTTTTT. The V gene is TRBV5-1, the J gene TRBJ2-2; D not certain. This CDR3 is built from 14 residues. Germline CDR1 reads SGHRS; CDR2 reads YFSETQ. Deletions cut 4 bases from V and 5 bases from J, with 12 bases between.